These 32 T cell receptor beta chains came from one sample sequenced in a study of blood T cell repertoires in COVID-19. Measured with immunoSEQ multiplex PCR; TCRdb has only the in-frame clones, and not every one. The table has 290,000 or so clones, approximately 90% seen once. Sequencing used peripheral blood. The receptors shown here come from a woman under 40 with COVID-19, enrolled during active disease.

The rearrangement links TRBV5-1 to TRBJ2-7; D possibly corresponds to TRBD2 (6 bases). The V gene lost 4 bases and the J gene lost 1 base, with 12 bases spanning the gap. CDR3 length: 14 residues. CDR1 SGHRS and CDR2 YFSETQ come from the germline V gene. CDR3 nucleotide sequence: TGCGCCAGCAGCCCGGAGGGCCCTTCCTACGAGCAGTACTTC. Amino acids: CASSPEGPSYEQYF.

The CDR3, as DNA: TGTGCCAGCAGCAGAAGGGTAAGGGACAGCTATAGCAATCAGCCCCAGCATTTT. Amino acids: CASSRRVRDSYSNQPQHF. The V call is TRBV21-1, the J call TRBJ1-5; the table's D call of TRBD1 was not tested on the DNA. TRBV21-1 is reported as a pseudogene. The CDR3 consists of 18 residues.

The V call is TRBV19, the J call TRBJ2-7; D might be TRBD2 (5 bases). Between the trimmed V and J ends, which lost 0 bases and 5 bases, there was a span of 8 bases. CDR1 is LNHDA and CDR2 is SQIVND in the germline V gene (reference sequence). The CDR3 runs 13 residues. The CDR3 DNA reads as TGTGCCAGTAGTATAGAGAGAGGGAACGAGCAGTACTTC. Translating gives CASSIERGNEQYF.

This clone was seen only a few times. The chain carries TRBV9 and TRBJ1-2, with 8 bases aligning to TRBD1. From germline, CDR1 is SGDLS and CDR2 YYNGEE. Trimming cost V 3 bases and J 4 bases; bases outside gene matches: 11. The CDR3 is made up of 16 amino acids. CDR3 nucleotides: TGTGCCAGCAGCGCTCAGAACAGGGGGGCGGCCTATGGCTACACCTTC. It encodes CASSAQNRGAAYGYTF.

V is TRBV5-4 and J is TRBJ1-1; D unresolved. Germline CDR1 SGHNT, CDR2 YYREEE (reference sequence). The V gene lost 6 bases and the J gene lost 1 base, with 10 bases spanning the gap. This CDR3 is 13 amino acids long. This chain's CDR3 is CASIREQNTEAFF. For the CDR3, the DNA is TGTGCCAGCATCCGGGAACAGAACACTGAAGCTTTCTTT.

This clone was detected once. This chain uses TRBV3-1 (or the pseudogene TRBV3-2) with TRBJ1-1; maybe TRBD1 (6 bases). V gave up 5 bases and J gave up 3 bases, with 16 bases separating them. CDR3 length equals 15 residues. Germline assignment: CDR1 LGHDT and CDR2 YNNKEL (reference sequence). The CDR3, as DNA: TGTGCCAGCAGCTCGACAGGCAAAGGGGACACTGAAGCTTTCTTT. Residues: CASSSTGKGDTEAFF.

The CDR3 bases are TGTGCCAGCAGTTTATTTCTCCAGGGCCATGACTCCTATAATTCACCCCTCCACTTT. This translates into CASSLFLQGHDSYNSPLHF. The chain joins TRBV27 to TRBJ1-6; D is possibly TRBD1 (5 bases). The CDR3 covers 19 residues. CDR1 and CDR2 from the germline V gene are MNHEY and SMNVEV (reference sequence). Trimming pared 1 base from V and 0 bases from J, leaving 16 bases between.

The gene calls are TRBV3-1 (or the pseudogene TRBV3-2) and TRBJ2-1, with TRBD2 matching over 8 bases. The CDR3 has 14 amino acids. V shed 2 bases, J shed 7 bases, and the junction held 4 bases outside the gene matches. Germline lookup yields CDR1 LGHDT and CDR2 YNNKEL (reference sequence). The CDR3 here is CASSQPGLVNEQFF. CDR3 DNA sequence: TGTGCCAGCAGCCAACCGGGACTAGTAAATGAGCAGTTCTTC.

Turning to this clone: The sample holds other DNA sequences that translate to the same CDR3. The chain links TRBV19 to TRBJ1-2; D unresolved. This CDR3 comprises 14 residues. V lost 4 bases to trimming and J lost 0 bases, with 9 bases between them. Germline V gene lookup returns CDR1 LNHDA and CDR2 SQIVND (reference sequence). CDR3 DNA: TGTGCCAGTAGTAGGACTGGGACTAACTATGGCTACACCTTC. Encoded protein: CASSRTGTNYGYTF.

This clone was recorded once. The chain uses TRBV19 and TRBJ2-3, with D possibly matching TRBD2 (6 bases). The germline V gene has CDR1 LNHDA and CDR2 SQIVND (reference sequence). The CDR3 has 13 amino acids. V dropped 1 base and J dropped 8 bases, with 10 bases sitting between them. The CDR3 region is CASSIAQEGTQYF. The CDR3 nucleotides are TGTGCCAGTAGTATAGCCCAGGAGGGTACGCAGTATTTT. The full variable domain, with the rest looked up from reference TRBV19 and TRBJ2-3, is DGGITQSPKYLFRKEGQNVTLSCEQNLNHDAMYWYRQDPGQGLRLIYYSQIVNDFQKGDIAEGYSVSREKKESFPLTVTSAQKNPTAFYLCASSIAQEGTQYFGPGTRLTVL.

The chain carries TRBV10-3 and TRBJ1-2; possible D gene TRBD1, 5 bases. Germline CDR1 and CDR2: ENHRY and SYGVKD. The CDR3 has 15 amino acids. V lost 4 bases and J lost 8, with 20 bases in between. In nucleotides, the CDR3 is TGTGCCATCAGTGTAATTGGAGGTACAGGAGGGGGCTACACCTTC. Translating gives CAISVIGGTGGGYTF.

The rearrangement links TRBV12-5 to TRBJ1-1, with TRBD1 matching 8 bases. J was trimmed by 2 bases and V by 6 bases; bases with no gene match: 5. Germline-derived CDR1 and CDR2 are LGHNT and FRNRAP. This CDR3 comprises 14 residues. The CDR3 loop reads CASGQGQVNTEAFF. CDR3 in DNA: TGTGCTAGTGGGCAGGGACAGGTAAACACTGAAGCTTTCTTT.

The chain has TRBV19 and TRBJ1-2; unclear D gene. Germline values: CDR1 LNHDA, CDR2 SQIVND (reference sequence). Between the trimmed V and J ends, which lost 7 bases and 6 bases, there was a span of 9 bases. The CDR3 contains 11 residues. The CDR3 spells CASMQGDGYTF. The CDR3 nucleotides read TGTGCCAGTATGCAAGGAGATGGCTACACCTTC.

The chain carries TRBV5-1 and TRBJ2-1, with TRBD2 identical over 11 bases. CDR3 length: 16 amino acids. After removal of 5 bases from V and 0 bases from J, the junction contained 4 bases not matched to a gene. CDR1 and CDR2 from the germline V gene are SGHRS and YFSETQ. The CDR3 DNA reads TGCGCCAGCAGGCCTACTAGCGGGAGCTCCTACAATGAGCAGTTCTTC. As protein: CASRPTSGSSYNEQFF.

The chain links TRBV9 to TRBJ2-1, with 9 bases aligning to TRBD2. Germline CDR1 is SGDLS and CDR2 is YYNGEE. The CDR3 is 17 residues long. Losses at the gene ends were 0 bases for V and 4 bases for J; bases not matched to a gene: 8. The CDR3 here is CASSVVGSGSSYNEQFF. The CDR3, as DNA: TGTGCCAGCAGCGTAGTTGGTAGCGGGAGTTCTTACAATGAGCAGTTCTTC.

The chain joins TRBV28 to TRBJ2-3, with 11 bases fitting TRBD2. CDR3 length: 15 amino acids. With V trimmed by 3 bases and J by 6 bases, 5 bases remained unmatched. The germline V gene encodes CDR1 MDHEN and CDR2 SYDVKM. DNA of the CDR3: TGTGCCAGCAGTTTTAGCGGGAGGGACCTGGATACGCAGTATTTT. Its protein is CASSFSGRDLDTQYF.

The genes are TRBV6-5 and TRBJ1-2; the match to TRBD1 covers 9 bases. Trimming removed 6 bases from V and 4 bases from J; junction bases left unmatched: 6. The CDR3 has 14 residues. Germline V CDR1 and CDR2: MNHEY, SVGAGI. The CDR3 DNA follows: TGTGCCAGCAGCCGTGGACAGGGGATCTATGGCTACACCTTC. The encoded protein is CASSRGQGIYGYTF.

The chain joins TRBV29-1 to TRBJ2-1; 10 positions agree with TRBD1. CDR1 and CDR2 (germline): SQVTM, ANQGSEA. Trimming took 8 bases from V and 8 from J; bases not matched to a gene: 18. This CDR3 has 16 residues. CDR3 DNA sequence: TGCAGCCCAGTAAATCAGGCGACAGGGGGCCTCTATGAGCAGTTCTTC. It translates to CSPVNQATGGLYEQFF.

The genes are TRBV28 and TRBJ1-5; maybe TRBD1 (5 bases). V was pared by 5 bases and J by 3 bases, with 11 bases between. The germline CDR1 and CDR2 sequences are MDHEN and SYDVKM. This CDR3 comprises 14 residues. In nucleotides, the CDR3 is TGTGCCAGCAGTCAGGGAGGGGACAATCAGCCCCAGCATTTT. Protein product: CASSQGGDNQPQHF.

CDR3 sequence reads: CAWSDGQGTNQPQHF. Written as DNA, the CDR3 is TGTGCCTGGAGTGACGGACAGGGGACCAATCAGCCCCAGCATTTT. This chain uses TRBV30 with TRBJ1-5; 9 nucleotides match TRBD1. From germline, CDR1 is GTSNPN and CDR2 SVGIG (reference sequence). The CDR3 is 15 residues long. V was clipped by 1 base and J by 3 bases; unmatched bases: 4.

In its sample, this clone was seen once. CDR3 loop: CASSSRRHEKLFF. The CDR3 DNA sequence: TGCGCCAGCAGCTCCCGGAGGCATGAAAAACTGTTTTTT. The J gene is TRBJ1-4, the V gene TRBV5-1; D unclear. Trimming pared 3 bases from V and 6 bases from J, leaving 9 bases between. The germline V gene has CDR1 SGHRS and CDR2 YFSETQ. The CDR3 runs to 13 residues.

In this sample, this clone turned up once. The CDR3 nucleotides are TGCAGCGTTTCCCGACGGTTCGCGGACACTGAAGCTTTCTTT. This encodes CSVSRRFADTEAFF. The chain uses TRBV29-1 and TRBJ1-1; D unresolved. V lost 5 bases to trimming and J lost 3 bases, with 16 bases between them. The CDR3 totals 14 residues. Looked up from germline, CDR1 is SQVTM and CDR2 is ANQGSEA.

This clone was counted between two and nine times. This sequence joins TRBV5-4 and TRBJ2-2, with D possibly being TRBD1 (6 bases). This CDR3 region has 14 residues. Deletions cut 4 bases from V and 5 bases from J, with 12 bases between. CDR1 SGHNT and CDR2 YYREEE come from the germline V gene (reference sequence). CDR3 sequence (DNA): TGTGCCAGCAGCGACATTACAGGGACCGGGGAGCTGTTTTTT. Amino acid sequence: CASSDITGTGELFF.

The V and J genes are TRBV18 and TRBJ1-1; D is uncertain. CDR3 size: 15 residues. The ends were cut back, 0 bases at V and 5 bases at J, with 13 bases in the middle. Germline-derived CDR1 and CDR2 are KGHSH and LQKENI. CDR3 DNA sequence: TGTGCCAGCTCACCACCAGGGAGGGAGGGAACTGAAGCTTTCTTT. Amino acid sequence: CASSPPGREGTEAFF.

The CDR3 region has the DNA TGTGCCATCAGTGGAGCGGGACAGGGGTACTATGGCTACACCTTC. Protein product: CAISGAGQGYYGYTF. The chain combines TRBV10-3 with TRBJ1-2; 10 positions agree with TRBD1. The length of the CDR3 is 15 residues. Germline CDR1 ENHRY, CDR2 SYGVKD. The V segment lost 4 bases and the J segment 3 bases; nucleotides outside the gene matches: 5.

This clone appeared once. The chain's CDR3 is CASSRDRAYEQYF. In DNA form, the CDR3 reads TGTGCCAGCAGTCGGGACAGAGCCTACGAGCAGTACTTC. V is TRBV12-3 or TRBV12-4 and J is TRBJ2-7, with TRBD1 identical over 7 bases. CDR3 size: 13 residues. The V gene end was trimmed by 5 bases and the J gene end by 2 bases; junction bases not matched to a gene: 3.

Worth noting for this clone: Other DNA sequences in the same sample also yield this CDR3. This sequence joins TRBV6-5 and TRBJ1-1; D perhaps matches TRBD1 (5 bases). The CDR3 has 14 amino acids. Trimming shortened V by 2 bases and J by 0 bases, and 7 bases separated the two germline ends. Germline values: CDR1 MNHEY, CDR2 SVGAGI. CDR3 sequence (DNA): TGTGCCAGCAGTTACGGGACTCTGAACACTGAAGCTTTCTTT. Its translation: CASSYGTLNTEAFF.

CDR3 region: CATSDPSSGRANEQFF. Written as DNA, the CDR3 is TGTGCCACCAGTGATCCGAGTAGCGGGAGGGCAAATGAGCAGTTCTTC. The J gene is TRBJ2-1, the V gene TRBV24-1, with 11 bases fitting TRBD2. This CDR3 contains 16 residues. Germline V gene sequence: CDR1 KGHDR, CDR2 SFDVKD. The V gene end was trimmed by 3 bases and the J gene end by 7 bases; junction bases not matched to a gene: 7.

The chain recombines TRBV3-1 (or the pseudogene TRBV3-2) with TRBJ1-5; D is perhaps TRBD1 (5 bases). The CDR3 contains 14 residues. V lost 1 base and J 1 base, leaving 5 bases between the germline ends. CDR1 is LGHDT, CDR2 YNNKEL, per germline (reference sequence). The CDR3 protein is CASSQGGSNQPQHF. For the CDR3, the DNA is TGTGCCAGCAGCCAAGGGGGCAGCAATCAGCCCCAGCATTTT.

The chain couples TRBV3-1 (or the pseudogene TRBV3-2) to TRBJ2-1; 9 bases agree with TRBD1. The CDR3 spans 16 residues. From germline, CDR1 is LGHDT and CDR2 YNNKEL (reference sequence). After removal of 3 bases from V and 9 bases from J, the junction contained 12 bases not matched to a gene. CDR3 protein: CASSQEQGALSGEQFF. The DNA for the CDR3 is TGTGCCAGCAGCCAGGAACAGGGGGCGCTTTCAGGTGAGCAGTTCTTC.

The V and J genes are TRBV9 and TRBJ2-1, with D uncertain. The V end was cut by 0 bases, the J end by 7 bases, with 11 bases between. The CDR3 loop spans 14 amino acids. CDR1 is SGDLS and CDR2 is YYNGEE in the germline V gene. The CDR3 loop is CASSVAGSLNEQFF. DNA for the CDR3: TGTGCCAGCAGCGTAGCGGGTAGTTTAAATGAGCAGTTCTTC.

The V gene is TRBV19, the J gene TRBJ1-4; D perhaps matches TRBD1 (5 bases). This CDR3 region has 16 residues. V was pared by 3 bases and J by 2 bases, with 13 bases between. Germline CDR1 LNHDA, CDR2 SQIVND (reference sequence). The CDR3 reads CASSIIAGTTNEKLFF. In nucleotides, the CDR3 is TGTGCCAGTAGTATCATAGCGGGGACGACTAATGAAAAACTGTTTTTT. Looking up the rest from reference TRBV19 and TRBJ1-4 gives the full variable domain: DGGITQSPKYLFRKEGQNVTLSCEQNLNHDAMYWYRQDPGQGLRLIYYSQIVNDFQKGDIAEGYSVSREKKESFPLTVTSAQKNPTAFYLCASSIIAGTTNEKLFFGSGTQLSVL.